The rows below give T cell receptor beta chains drawn from one sample of a study of shared clonotypes between healthy human individuals. Method: immunoSEQ multiplex PCR; TCRdb's copy keeps in-frame clones and lacks some. This table has millions of clones, more than 90% appearing once. The sample taken for sequencing was naive CD4+ T cells sorted from blood. These receptors came from a young man in good health. Each CDR3 is given with its conserved first and last residue. A D gene is named only where the DNA matches it firmly. Not all rows give a size; the values are once, few, many and, for expanded clones, a class.

j_call clone_size v_call d_call cdr3_nt cdr3_aa
TRBJ1-4 - TRBV6-5 - TGTGCCAGCAGTTACTCGGGGGCGAGTAATGAAAAACTGTTTTTT CASSYSGASNEKLFF
TRBJ1-4 - TRBV4-3 - TGCGCCAGCAGCCAAGAGCGGGGTGAAAAACTGTTTTTT CASSQERGEKLFF
TRBJ2-1 - TRBV11-3 - TGTGCCAGCAGCTTACGCGGGGTAACCTACAATGAGCAGTTCTTC CASSLRGVTYNEQFF
TRBJ2-7 - TRBV2 TRBD2 TGTGCCAGCAGCACTCTAGCGGGGTCCTCCTACGAGCAGTACTTC CASSTLAGSSYEQYF
TRBJ1-5 - TRBV5-4 TRBD1 TGTGCCAGCAGCTTGGACGGGACAGGGGGAAGCAATCAGCCCCAGCATTTT CASSLDGTGGSNQPQHF
TRBJ2-7 - TRBV11-2 TRBD1 TGTGCCAGCAGCCCCGACAGGGGTGGGCAGTACTTC CASSPDRGGQYF
TRBJ2-3 - TRBV2 - TGTGCCAGCAGTGAAGGCCGAAACACAGATACGCAGTATTTT CASSEGRNTDTQYF
TRBJ1-1 - TRBV28 - TGTGCCAGCATGTCCCGATCAGGGGTGAGGTCCACTGAAGCTTTCTTT CASMSRSGVRSTEAFF
TRBJ2-3 - TRBV12-5 - TGTGCTAGTGGTCTGGGGACATCGATAGATACGCAGTATTTT CASGLGTSIDTQYF
TRBJ1-2 - TRBV2 TRBD1 TGTGCCAGCAGGTCGACAGGGGTCTATGGCTACACCTTC CASRSTGVYGYTF
TRBJ2-6 - TRBV2 - TGTGCCAGCAGGGGTAGTGGGGCCAACGTCCTGACTTTC CASRGSGANVLTF
TRBJ2-2 - TRBV5-1 - TGCGCCAGCAGCCCGGGTCTACGCACCGGGGAGCTGTTTTTT CASSPGLRTGELFF
TRBJ2-5 - TRBV7-9 - TGTGCCAGCAGCTTATCCGGGGGCGCCCGGGAGACCCAGTACTTC CASSLSGGARETQYF
TRBJ2-7 - TRBV4-3 - TGCGCCAGCAGCCAACTACTAGCAGGACTCTGCGAGCAGTACTTC CASSQLLAGLCEQYF
TRBJ1-4 - TRBV6-5 - TGTGCCAGCAGGCCCCAGGGACTGAGTAATGAAAAACTGTTTTTT CASRPQGLSNEKLFF
TRBJ2-7 - TRBV6-5 TRBD1 TGTGCCAGCAGTGGCAGGACAGGGGTCCACGAGCAGTACTTC CASSGRTGVHEQYF
TRBJ2-1 - TRBV11-2 - TGTGCCAGCAGCTTAGAAAGGTTCAATGAGCAGTTCTTC CASSLERFNEQFF
TRBJ1-1 once TRBV2 - TGTGCCAGCAGTGTCGAGGACAGCAAGGCTGAAGCTTTCTTT CASSVEDSKAEAFF
TRBJ1-5 - TRBV18 - TGTGCCAGCTCACCCGGACAGAATCGCCAGCCCCAGCATTTT CASSPGQNRQPQHF
TRBJ2-6 - TRBV6-1 TRBD1 TGTGCCAGCAGTGGGACAGGGATTACTGGGGCCAACGTCCTGACTTTC CASSGTGITGANVLTF
TRBJ2-6 once TRBV16 TRBD1 TGTGCCAGCAGCCATCGGACAGGGATAAGCTCTGGGGCCAACGTCCTGACTTTC CASSHRTGISSGANVLTF
TRBJ2-7 - TRBV30 - TGTGCCTGGGCGCCTAGGCGGCACGAGCAGTACTTC CAWAPRRHEQYF
TRBJ2-1 once TRBV19 - TGTGCCAGTAGTGAAAGCCCCCTAGGGCTCAGTCCCTACAATGAGCAGTTCTTC CASSESPLGLSPYNEQFF
TRBJ2-2 - TRBV4-1 TRBD2 TGCGCCAGCAGCCAAGGCCTAGCGGAGAACACCGGGGAGCTGTTTTTT CASSQGLAENTGELFF
TRBJ2-4 - TRBV11-2 TRBD1 TGTGCCAGCAGCTTGACAGGGAGTAACCTAGCCAAAAACATTCAGTACTTC CASSLTGSNLAKNIQYF
TRBJ2-5 - TRBV6-5 TRBD2 TGTGCCAGCACCAGGACTCTAGCGGGGGAGGCCCAGTACTTC CASTRTLAGEAQYF
TRBJ2-7 - TRBV29-1 TRBD2 TGCAGCGTCGGGGGACTAGCGGGTGAGAGCTCCTACGAGCAGTACTTC CSVGGLAGESSYEQYF
TRBJ2-2 - TRBV2 - TGTGCCAGCAGCTACAGGGTTGGGATTCCCGGGGAGCTGTTTTTT CASSYRVGIPGELFF
TRBJ1-5 once TRBV28 TRBD1 TGTGCCAGCAGCCCAACACAGGGGTTTGGGCCCCAGCATTTT CASSPTQGFGPQHF
TRBJ2-7 - TRBV19 - TGTGCCAGTAGGGTTTCCGGGACTCCAACCTACGAGCAGTACTTC CASRVSGTPTYEQYF
TRBJ2-1 - TRBV4-1 TRBD2 TGCGCCAGCAGCCAAGGGGCTAGCGGGGGGGCCGTAATAGCCTACAATGAGCAGTTCTTC CASSQGASGGAVIAYNEQFF
TRBJ1-5 few TRBV6-4 - TGTGCCAGCAGTGGGGGTATCGGTCAGCCCCAGCATTTT CASSGGIGQPQHF
TRBJ2-7 few TRBV5-1 TRBD1 TGCGCCAGCAGCTTGGAGGGACAGGGGGCGGGCGAGCAGTACTTC CASSLEGQGAGEQYF
TRBJ1-1 - TRBV7-8 - TGTGCCAGCAGCCTCCGGACAGAGAACACTGAAGCTTTCTTT CASSLRTENTEAFF
TRBJ1-1 - TRBV10-3 - TGTGCCATCAGTGAGGTCAAGGTGACTGAAGCTTTCTTT CAISEVKVTEAFF
TRBJ2-1 - TRBV6-1 - TGTGCCAGCAGTGAAATCACTACTTACAATGAGCAGTTCTTC CASSEITTYNEQFF
TRBJ2-5 - TRBV30 - TGTGCCTGGAGTGTATCCGGGCCAGAGACCCAGTACTTC CAWSVSGPETQYF